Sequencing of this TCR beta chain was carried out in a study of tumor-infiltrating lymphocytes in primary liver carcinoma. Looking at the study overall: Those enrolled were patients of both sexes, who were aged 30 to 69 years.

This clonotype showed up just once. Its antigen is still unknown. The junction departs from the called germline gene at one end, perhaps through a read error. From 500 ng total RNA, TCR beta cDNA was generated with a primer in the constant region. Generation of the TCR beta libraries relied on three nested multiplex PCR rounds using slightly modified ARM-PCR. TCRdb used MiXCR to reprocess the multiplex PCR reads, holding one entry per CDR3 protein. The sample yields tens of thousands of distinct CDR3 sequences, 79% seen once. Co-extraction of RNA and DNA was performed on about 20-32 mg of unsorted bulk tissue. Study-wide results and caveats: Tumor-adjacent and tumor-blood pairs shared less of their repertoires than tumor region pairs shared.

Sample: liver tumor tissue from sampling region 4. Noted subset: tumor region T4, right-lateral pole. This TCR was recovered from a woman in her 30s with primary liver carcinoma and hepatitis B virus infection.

CDR3 DNA sequence: TGTGCTAGCAGCCTCGGGGTGATGTGGAATGAGCAGTTCTTC. Its protein product is CASSLGVMWNEQFF. This chain joins TRBV11-2 and TRBJ2-1, with D possibly matching TRBD2 (5 bases). Per germline, CDR1 SGHAT and CDR2 FQNNGV. The CDR3 is 14 amino acids.